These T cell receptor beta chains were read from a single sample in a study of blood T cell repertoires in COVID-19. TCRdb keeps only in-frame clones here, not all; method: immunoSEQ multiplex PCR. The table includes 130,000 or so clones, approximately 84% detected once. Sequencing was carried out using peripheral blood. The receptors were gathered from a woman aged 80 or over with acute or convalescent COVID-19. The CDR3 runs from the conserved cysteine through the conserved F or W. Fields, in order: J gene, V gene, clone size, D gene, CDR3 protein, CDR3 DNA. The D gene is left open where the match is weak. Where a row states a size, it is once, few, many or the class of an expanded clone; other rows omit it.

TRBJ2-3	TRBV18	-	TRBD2	CASSPKRTSGGTDTQYF	TGTGCCAGCTCACCAAAGAGGACTAGCGGGGGCACAGATACGCAGTATTTT
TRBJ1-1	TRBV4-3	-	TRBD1	CASSLSRQGPNTEAFF	TGCGCCAGCAGCCTATCCCGACAGGGGCCGAACACTGAAGCTTTCTTT
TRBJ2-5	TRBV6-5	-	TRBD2	CASKFSGRARETQYF	TGTGCCAGCAAATTTAGCGGGAGGGCCCGCGAGACCCAGTACTTC
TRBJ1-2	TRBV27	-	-	CASAPRRAEHGYTF	TGTGCCAGCGCCCCCCGGAGGGCCGAACATGGCTACACCTTC
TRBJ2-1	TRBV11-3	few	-	CASSLGGAINEQFF	TGTGCCAGCAGCTTAGGCGGGGCAATCAATGAGCAGTTCTTC
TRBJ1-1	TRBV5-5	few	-	CASSLRGINTEAFF	TGTGCCAGCAGCTTGAGAGGGATAAACACTGAAGCTTTCTTT
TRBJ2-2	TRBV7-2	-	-	CASSLGGTLTGELFF	TGTGCCAGCAGCTTGGGCGGGACTTTAACCGGGGAGCTGTTTTTT
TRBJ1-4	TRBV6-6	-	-	CASSRTAVGSTNEKLFF	TGTGCCAGCAGTCGCACAGCGGTAGGATCAACTAATGAAAAACTGTTTTTT
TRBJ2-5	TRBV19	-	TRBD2	CASSPGLAGGRETQYF	TGTGCCAGTAGTCCGGGACTAGCGGGGGGGCGAGAGACCCAGTACTTC
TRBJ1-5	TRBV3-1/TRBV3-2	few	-	CASSRGGRGGQPQHF	TGTGCCAGCAGCCGGGGGGGGCGGGGTGGTCAGCCCCAGCATTTT
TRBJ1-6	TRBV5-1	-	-	CASSQSGREDSPLHF	TGCGCCAGCAGCCAAAGCGGGCGCGAGGACTCACCCCTCCACTTT
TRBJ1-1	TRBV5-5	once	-	CASSLRGVTEAFF	TGTGCCAGCAGCTTGCGGGGGGTCACTGAAGCTTTCTTT
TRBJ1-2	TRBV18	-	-	CASSPRAGEINYGYTF	TGTGCCAGCTCACCACGGGCAGGGGAAATTAACTATGGCTACACCTTC
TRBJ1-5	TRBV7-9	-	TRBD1	CASSLERGLFNQPQHF	TGTGCCAGCAGCTTAGAGAGGGGGCTCTTCAATCAGCCCCAGCATTTT
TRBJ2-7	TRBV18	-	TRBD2	CASSSGTEYEQYF	TGTGCCAGCTCAAGCGGGACCGAGTACGAGCAGTACTTC
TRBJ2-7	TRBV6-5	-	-	CASRLTGQPYEQYF	TGTGCCAGCAGACTGACAGGCCAGCCCTACGAGCAGTACTTC
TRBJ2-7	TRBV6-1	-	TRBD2	CASSEGWAGGLSYEQYF	TGTGCCAGCAGTGAAGGTTGGGCGGGGGGGCTCTCCTACGAGCAGTACTTC
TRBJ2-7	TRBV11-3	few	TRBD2	CASTKPWGLAALYEQYF	TGTGCCAGCACTAAACCTTGGGGACTAGCGGCCCTGTACGAGCAGTACTTC
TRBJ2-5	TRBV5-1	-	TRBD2	CASSRGTSGRTQETQYF	TGCGCCAGCAGCCGTGGGACTAGCGGGCGGACTCAAGAGACCCAGTACTTC
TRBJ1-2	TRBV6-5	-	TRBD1	CASRGTGVRGYTF	TGTGCCAGCAGAGGGACAGGGGTTCGGGGCTACACCTTC
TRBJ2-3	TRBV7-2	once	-	CASSLFQTGTDTQYF	TGTGCCAGCAGCTTATTCCAAACGGGAACAGATACGCAGTATTTT
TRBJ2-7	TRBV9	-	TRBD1	CASSVGQGGYEQYF	TGTGCCAGCAGCGTAGGACAGGGCGGCTACGAGCAGTACTTC
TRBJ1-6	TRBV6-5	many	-	CASSRDSGNSPLHF	TGTGCCAGCAGTAGGGACTCGGGGAATTCACCCCTCCACTTT
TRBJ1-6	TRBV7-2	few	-	CASSSSGTSNSPLHF	TGTGCCAGCAGCTCCTCCGGGACATCTAATTCACCCCTCCACTTT
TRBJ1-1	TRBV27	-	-	CASSLYSLTVNTEAFF	TGTGCCAGCAGTTTATATTCCCTGACAGTGAACACTGAAGCTTTCTTT
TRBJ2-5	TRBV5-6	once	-	CASSLMGAFQETQYF	TGTGCCAGCAGCTTGATGGGGGCTTTCCAAGAGACCCAGTACTTC
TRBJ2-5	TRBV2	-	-	CASSEFRGETQYF	TGTGCCAGCAGTGAATTCCGGGGGGAGACCCAGTACTTC
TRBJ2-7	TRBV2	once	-	CASSGSNEQYF	TGTGCCAGCAGTGGGAGTAACGAGCAGTACTTC
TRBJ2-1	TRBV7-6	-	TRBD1	CASSLNYRQGANEQFF	TGTGCCAGCAGCTTAAACTATAGACAGGGTGCCAATGAGCAGTTCTTC
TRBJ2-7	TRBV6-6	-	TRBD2	CASSYSREGSSYEQYF	TGTGCCAGCAGTTACTCACGGGAGGGGAGCTCCTACGAGCAGTACTTC
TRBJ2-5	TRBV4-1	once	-	CASSLRPTQGKWETQYF	TGCGCCAGCAGCCTCCGACCAACCCAGGGGAAATGGGAGACCCAGTACTTC
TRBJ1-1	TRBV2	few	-	CASSEGRNEAFF	TGTGCCAGCAGTGAAGGGAGAAACGAAGCTTTCTTT
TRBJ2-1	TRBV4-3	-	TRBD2	CASSRLAGALSSYNEQFF	TGCGCCAGCAGCCGACTAGCGGGAGCTCTCTCTTCTTACAATGAGCAGTTCTTC
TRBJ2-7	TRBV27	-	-	CASSSRSSLEQYF	TGTGCCAGCAGTTCCCGGAGTAGCCTTGAGCAGTACTTC
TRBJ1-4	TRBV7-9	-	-	CASSPSPPGRNEKLFF	TGTGCCAGCAGCCCCTCCCCGCCAGGAAGAAATGAAAAACTGTTTTTT
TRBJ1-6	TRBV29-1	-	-	CSVAGQGNSPLHF	TGCAGCGTTGCGGGACAAGGGAATTCACCCCTCCACTTT
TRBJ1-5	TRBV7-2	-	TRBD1	CASSLGTGRNQPQHF	TGTGCCAGCAGCTTAGGGACAGGGCGGAATCAGCCCCAGCATTTT
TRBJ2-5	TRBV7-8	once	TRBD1	CASSFHTGVRETQYF	TGTGCCAGCAGCTTCCACACAGGGGTCCGAGAGACCCAGTACTTC
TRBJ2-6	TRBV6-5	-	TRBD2	CASRGGSSGANVLTF	TGTGCCAGCAGGGGCGGGAGCTCTGGGGCCAACGTCCTGACTTTC
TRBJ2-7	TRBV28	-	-	CASSQFGGSYEQYF	TGTGCCAGCAGCCAATTCGGGGGTTCGTACGAGCAGTACTTC
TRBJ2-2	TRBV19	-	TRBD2	CASQVGTSYAGELFF	TGTGCCAGTCAGGTGGGGACTAGTTACGCCGGGGAGCTGTTTTTT
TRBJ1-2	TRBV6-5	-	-	CASSYSYDANYGYTF	TGTGCCAGCAGTTACTCCTATGATGCTAACTATGGCTACACCTTC